This T cell receptor beta chain was sequenced for a study of cytomegalovirus exposure and HLA in healthy donors. With 60 Vbeta and 13 Jbeta primers, the PCR was carried out. TCRdb's copy holds only in-frame clones and misses some; the assay was immunoSEQ multiplex PCR. Of over 50,000 clones in the sample, approximately 80% were seen once. Regarding this clone: The antigen is undetermined.

CDR3 length: 15 amino acids. Germline V gene lookup returns CDR1 MDHEN and CDR2 SYDVKM. Findings of the study overall: Among TCR sequences, most were rare, though some public TCRs appeared in many donors. Owing to their indistinguishability, certain V segments, notably TRBV6-2 and TRBV6-3, were excluded. In a later analysis, several top co-occurrence clusters appeared linked to parvovirus B19, influenza, CMV and Epstein-Barr virus.

This receptor was identified in a female donor in good health and CMV-seronegative. The chain joins TRBV28 to TRBJ2-5; maybe TRBD2 (5 bases). The DNA end lines up better with TRBJ2-7; the J call may be wrong. The sequenced material came from PBMCs. CDR3 region: CASRIGRGSSYEQYF. The CDR3 nucleotides read TGTGCCAGCAGGATAGGACGGGGAAGCTCCTACGAGCAGTACTTC.